This T cell receptor beta chain was sequenced for a study of T cells in Graves' hyperthyroidism and ophthalmopathy. The TCR beta CDR3 regions underwent amplification using RNA transcripts as the source. Carried out on the TCR CDR3, a first-round RT-PCR used the HTBI primer set. Via MiXCR, TCRdb re-called the multiplex PCR reads, giving one row per CDR3 protein. This sample has around 580,000 distinct CDR3 sequences; about 43% occur once, and the top ten carry about 8.3%. This clonotype has just a few counts. Trimming cost V 7 bases and J 3 bases, with 21 bases left between them. Germline CDR1 SQVTM, CDR2 ANQGSEA. The CDR3 runs to 15 residues.

The sequence was obtained from a woman younger than 30 with Graves' hyperthyroidism. Sample: peripheral blood or thyroid tissue (not recorded which). V gene TRBV29-1 combines with J gene TRBJ1-2, with D tentatively TRBD1 (5 bases). The CDR3 nucleotides read TGCAGCGGGAGGAGAGGGACCGTCGAAGACTATGGCTACACCTTC. Translation gives CSGRRGTVEDYGYTF.